These T cell receptor beta chains were read from a single sample in a study of beta chain features in type 1 diabetes. Here immunoSEQ multiplex PCR was the method, and the copy in TCRdb shows in-frame clones only, minus some. The data hold 200,000 to 250,000 clones, with 9.6% observed a single time. The sequenced material came from naive CD4+ T cells from blood. These receptors were collected from a woman aged 18-29 years in good health. The CDR3 runs from the conserved cysteine through the conserved F or W. The order of the fields is V gene, J gene, clone size, D gene, CDR3 protein, CDR3 DNA. The D gene is left open where the match is weak. The size field is filled for only some rows; it gives once, few, many or a size class.

V gene: TRBV30; J gene: TRBJ1-4; clone size: NA; D gene: NA; CDR3 protein: CAWNLGQSLNEKLFF; CDR3 DNA: TGTGCCTGGAATTTGGGGCAGTCCCTAAATGAAAAACTGTTTTTT
V gene: TRBV14; J gene: TRBJ2-1; clone size: few; D gene: TRBD2; CDR3 protein: CASSLKLAGGGNEQFF; CDR3 DNA: TGTGCCAGCAGCCTAAAACTAGCGGGAGGGGGAAATGAGCAGTTCTTC
V gene: TRBV7-9; J gene: TRBJ1-6; clone size: many; D gene: NA; CDR3 protein: CASSSAGDSPLHF; CDR3 DNA: TGTGCCAGCAGCTCCGCAGGGGATTCACCCCTCCACTTT
V gene: TRBV5-1; J gene: TRBJ2-3; clone size: few; D gene: TRBD2; CDR3 protein: CASSLAVGAGGPDTQYF; CDR3 DNA: TGCGCCAGCAGCTTGGCCGTGGGAGCGGGGGGGCCAGATACGCAGTATTTT
V gene: TRBV9; J gene: TRBJ1-1; clone size: NA; D gene: NA; CDR3 protein: CASSVSLGGGTEAFF; CDR3 DNA: TGTGCCAGCAGCGTAAGTTTGGGGGGTGGGACTGAAGCTTTCTTT
V gene: TRBV7-8; J gene: TRBJ1-1; clone size: few; D gene: NA; CDR3 protein: CASSFDRNEAFF; CDR3 DNA: TGTGCCAGCAGTTTTGACAGGAATGAAGCTTTCTTT
V gene: TRBV6-1; J gene: TRBJ1-2; clone size: NA; D gene: NA; CDR3 protein: CASTRTNYGYTF; CDR3 DNA: TGTGCCAGCACCAGAACTAACTATGGCTACACCTTC
V gene: TRBV6-9; J gene: TRBJ2-7; clone size: NA; D gene: NA; CDR3 protein: CASSYSRARTCRQYF; CDR3 DNA: TGTGCCAGCAGTTATTCGAGGGCCCGAACGTGTCGGCAGTACTTC
V gene: TRBV6-5; J gene: TRBJ1-5; clone size: NA; D gene: TRBD1; CDR3 protein: CASSYLDRGNQPQHF; CDR3 DNA: TGTGCCAGCAGTTACCTCGACAGGGGCAATCAGCCCCAGCATTTT
V gene: TRBV2; J gene: TRBJ2-2; clone size: NA; D gene: NA; CDR3 protein: CASSDPTFIRANTGELFF; CDR3 DNA: TGTGCCAGCAGTGATCCGACATTTATCCGCGCGAACACCGGGGAGCTGTTTTTT
V gene: TRBV30; J gene: TRBJ1-2; clone size: few; D gene: NA; CDR3 protein: CAWSPRTDYGYTF; CDR3 DNA: TGTGCCTGGAGTCCAAGGACAGACTATGGCTACACCTTC
V gene: TRBV19; J gene: TRBJ2-5; clone size: few; D gene: TRBD2; CDR3 protein: CASSRPSGRGETQYF; CDR3 DNA: TGTGCCAGTAGTAGGCCTAGCGGGAGAGGAGAGACCCAGTACTTC
V gene: TRBV15; J gene: TRBJ1-5; clone size: few; D gene: TRBD1; CDR3 protein: CATSGLDRAFNQPQHF; CDR3 DNA: TGTGCCACCAGCGGCTTGGACAGGGCTTTCAATCAGCCCCAGCATTTT
V gene: TRBV19; J gene: TRBJ2-2; clone size: few; D gene: NA; CDR3 protein: CASSIAGRPGELFF; CDR3 DNA: TGTGCCAGTAGTATAGCAGGGCGACCCGGGGAGCTGTTTTTT
V gene: TRBV10-3; J gene: TRBJ1-5; clone size: few; D gene: NA; CDR3 protein: CAISESEDRGNQPQHF; CDR3 DNA: TGTGCCATCAGTGAGTCGGAGGATCGCGGCAATCAGCCCCAGCATTTT
V gene: TRBV27; J gene: TRBJ1-2; clone size: few; D gene: NA; CDR3 protein: CASSYRQNYGYTF; CDR3 DNA: TGTGCCAGCAGTTACAGGCAGAACTATGGCTACACCTTC
V gene: TRBV5-6; J gene: TRBJ2-5; clone size: NA; D gene: NA; CDR3 protein: CASSFSPAGTQYF; CDR3 DNA: TGTGCCAGCAGCTTTAGTCCAGCGGGGACCCAGTACTTC
V gene: TRBV5-1; J gene: TRBJ1-1; clone size: NA; D gene: TRBD1; CDR3 protein: CASSSTGAVLDTEAFF; CDR3 DNA: TGCGCCAGCAGCTCGACAGGGGCGGTGTTGGACACTGAAGCTTTCTTT
V gene: TRBV10-2; J gene: TRBJ1-3; clone size: NA; D gene: TRBD1; CDR3 protein: CASYRQGAAGNTIYF; CDR3 DNA: TGCGCCAGCTACCGACAGGGAGCCGCTGGAAACACCATATATTTT
V gene: TRBV30; J gene: TRBJ2-1; clone size: few; D gene: TRBD2; CDR3 protein: CAWSVTGGTYNEQFF; CDR3 DNA: TGTGCCTGGAGTGTGACGGGAGGAACCTACAATGAGCAGTTCTTC
V gene: TRBV7-9; J gene: TRBJ1-3; clone size: few; D gene: NA; CDR3 protein: CASSAGLSGNTIYF; CDR3 DNA: TGTGCCAGCAGTGCAGGGCTCTCTGGAAACACCATATATTTT
V gene: TRBV6-5; J gene: TRBJ1-2; clone size: few; D gene: TRBD1; CDR3 protein: CASIDRAQLYGYTF; CDR3 DNA: TGTGCCAGCATTGACAGGGCCCAACTCTATGGCTACACCTTC
V gene: TRBV19; J gene: TRBJ1-1; clone size: few; D gene: NA; CDR3 protein: CASTAERMNTEAFF; CDR3 DNA: TGTGCCAGTACCGCGGAGAGGATGAACACTGAAGCTTTCTTT